This T cell receptor (beta chain) was found in a study of radiotherapy plus CTLA-4 blockade in lung cancer. Generated by immunoSEQ multiplex PCR, the TCRdb table keeps only in-frame clones and is missing some. The sample contains over 50,000 clones, approximately 79% of which appear only once. This clone has only one observation. J lost 6 bases, V lost 1 base, and 4 bases had no gene match. This CDR3 is 15 amino acids long. Germline-derived CDR1 and CDR2 are MNHNS and SASEGT. The chain carries TRBV6-1 and TRBJ2-1; 9 nucleotides agree with TRBD1. This sequence was found in a human donor with non-small cell lung cancer who had a partial response to radiotherapy plus ipilimumab. Sequencing was performed on peripheral blood, taken from a patient treated with radiotherapy plus ipilimumab. The CDR3 protein is CASSEVGQGSNEQFF. The CDR3 coding sequence is TGTGCCAGCAGTGAAGTGGGACAGGGTAGCAATGAGCAGTTCTTC.